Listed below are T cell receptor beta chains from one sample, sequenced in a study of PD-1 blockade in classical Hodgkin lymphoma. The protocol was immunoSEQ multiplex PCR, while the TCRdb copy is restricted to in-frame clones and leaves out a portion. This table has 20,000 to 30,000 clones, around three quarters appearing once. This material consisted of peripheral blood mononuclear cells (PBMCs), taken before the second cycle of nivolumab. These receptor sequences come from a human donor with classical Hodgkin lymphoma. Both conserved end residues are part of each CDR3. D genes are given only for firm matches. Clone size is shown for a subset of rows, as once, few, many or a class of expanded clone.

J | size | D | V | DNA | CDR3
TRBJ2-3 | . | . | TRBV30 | TGTGCCTGGTTAGTGGCCGATACGCAGTATTTT | CAWLVADTQYF
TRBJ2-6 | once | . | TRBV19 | TGTGCCAGTAACCTAGGACCTTTCCAGAGGGAGTTTTCTGGGGCCAACGTCCTGACTTTC | CASNLGPFQREFSGANVLTF
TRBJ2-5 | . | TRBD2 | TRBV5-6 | TGTGCCAGCAGCTTTTGGGGGTGGACTAGCGGGATTCGGGCAGAGACCCAGTACTTC | CASSFWGWTSGIRAETQYF
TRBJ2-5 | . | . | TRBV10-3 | TGTGCCATCAGTGAGGCAGGGATGACCGAGGAGACCCAGTACTTC | CAISEAGMTEETQYF
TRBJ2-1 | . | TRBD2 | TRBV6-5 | TGTGCCAGCAGGGGACTAGCGGGAGGGGAGCAGTTCTTC | CASRGLAGGEQFF
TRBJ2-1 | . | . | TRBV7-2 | TGTGCCAGCAGCGATAGCAGCCCAGCCTACAATGAGCAGTTCTTC | CASSDSSPAYNEQFF
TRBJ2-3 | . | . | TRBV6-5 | TGTGCCAGCAGAGCTGGCACAGGACACACAGATACGCAGTATTTT | CASRAGTGHTDTQYF
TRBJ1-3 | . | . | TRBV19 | TGTGCCAGTAGTATCCAGGGGAATACTGGAAACACCATATATTTT | CASSIQGNTGNTIYF
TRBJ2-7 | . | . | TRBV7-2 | TGTGCCAGCAGCTTTGGACTCTCGGCCTACGAGCAGTACTTC | CASSFGLSAYEQYF
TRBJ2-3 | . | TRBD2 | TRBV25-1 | TGTGCCAGCAGTCTAACCGGGAGGACAGATACGCAGTATTTT | CASSLTGRTDTQYF
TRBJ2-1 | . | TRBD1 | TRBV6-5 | TGTGCCAGCAGTTTCAGGGGGCATGAGCAGTTCTTC | CASSFRGHEQFF
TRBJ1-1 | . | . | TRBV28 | TGTGCCAGCAGTTTCTCGGCAGGGGACACTGAAGCTTTCTTT | CASSFSAGDTEAFF
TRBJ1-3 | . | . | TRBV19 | TGTGCCAGTACACCAGGCTACTCTGGAAACACCATATATTTT | CASTPGYSGNTIYF
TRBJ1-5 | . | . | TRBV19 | TGTGCCAGTATGGGGCAGGGAAGCAATCAGCCCCAGCATTTT | CASMGQGSNQPQHF
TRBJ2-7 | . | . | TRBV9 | TGTGCCAGCAGCGTAGATCTGGGCCCTTCCTACGAGCAGTACTTC | CASSVDLGPSYEQYF
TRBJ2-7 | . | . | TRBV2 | TGTGCCAGCAGTGAAATGTACAGGGCCTACGAGCAGTACTTC | CASSEMYRAYEQYF
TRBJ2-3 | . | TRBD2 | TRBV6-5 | TGTGCCAGCAGTGCCGGACTAGGAAGCACAGATACGCAGTATTTT | CASSAGLGSTDTQYF
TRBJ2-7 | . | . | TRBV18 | TGTGCCAGCTCACCAACTATCAGTGACTACGAGCAGTACTTC | CASSPTISDYEQYF
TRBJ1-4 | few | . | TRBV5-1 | TGCGCCAGCAGCCCGGGGATGTCTCCGAATGAAAAACTGTTTTTT | CASSPGMSPNEKLFF
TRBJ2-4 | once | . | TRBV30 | TGTGCCTGGAGTGGGGCAGGGACGGCTCAGTACTTC | CAWSGAGTAQYF
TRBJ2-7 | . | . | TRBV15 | TGTGCCACCAGCAGAGGTCTAGACAGCTTCTACGAGCAGTACTTC | CATSRGLDSFYEQYF
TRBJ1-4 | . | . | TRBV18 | TGTGCCAGCTCACCACCACAGGGCGAGGGAGAAAAACTGTTTTTT | CASSPPQGEGEKLFF
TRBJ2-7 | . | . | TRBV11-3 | TGTGCCAGCAGCTTAACAGATTTCTCCTACGAGCAGTACTTC | CASSLTDFSYEQYF
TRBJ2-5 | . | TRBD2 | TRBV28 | TGTGCCAGCAGCACTGTAGCGGGAGTCGCCCCTGCTCAAGAGACCCAGTACTTC | CASSTVAGVAPAQETQYF
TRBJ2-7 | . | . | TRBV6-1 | TGTGCCAGCAGTGAACGTCCGGGAAACTCCTACGAGCAGTACTTC | CASSERPGNSYEQYF
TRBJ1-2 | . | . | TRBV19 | TGTGCCAGTAGTATGGTATTGAAAGGGGGGCGTGGCTACACCTTC | CASSMVLKGGRGYTF
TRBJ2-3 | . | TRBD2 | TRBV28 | TGTGCCAGCAGTCAGCTCCTAGCGGGAGGTGACACAGATACGCAGTATTTT | CASSQLLAGGDTDTQYF
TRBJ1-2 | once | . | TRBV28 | TGTGCCAGCAGTTCCCCCTCCCGCCAGGGTTACTATGGCTACACCTTC | CASSSPSRQGYYGYTF
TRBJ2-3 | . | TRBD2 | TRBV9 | TGTGCCAGCACAGGGCGGACTAGCGGAACGCAGTATTTT | CASTGRTSGTQYF
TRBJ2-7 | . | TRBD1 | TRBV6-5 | TGTGCCAGCAGTTACTCCCGGACAGGCCTAGGCGAGCAGTACTTC | CASSYSRTGLGEQYF